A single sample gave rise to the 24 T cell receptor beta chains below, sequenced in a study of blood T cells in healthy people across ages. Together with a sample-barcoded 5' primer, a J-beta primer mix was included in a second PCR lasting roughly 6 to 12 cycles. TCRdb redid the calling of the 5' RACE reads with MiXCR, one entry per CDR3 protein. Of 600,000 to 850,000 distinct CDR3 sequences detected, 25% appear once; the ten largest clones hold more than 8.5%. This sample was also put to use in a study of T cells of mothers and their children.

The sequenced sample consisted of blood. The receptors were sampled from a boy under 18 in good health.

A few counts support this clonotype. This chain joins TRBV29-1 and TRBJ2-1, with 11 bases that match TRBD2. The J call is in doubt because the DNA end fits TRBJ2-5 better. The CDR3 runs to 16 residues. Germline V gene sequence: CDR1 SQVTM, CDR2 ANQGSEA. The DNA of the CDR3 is TGCAGCGTGAGGGGAGGTAGCGGGAGGGCCTCGGAGACCCAGTACTTC. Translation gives CSVRGGSGRASETQYF.

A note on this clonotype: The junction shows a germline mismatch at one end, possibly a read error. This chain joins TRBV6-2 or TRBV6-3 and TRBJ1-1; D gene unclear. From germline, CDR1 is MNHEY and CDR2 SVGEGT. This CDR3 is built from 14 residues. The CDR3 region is CASSYLYLNTEAFF. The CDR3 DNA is TGTGCCAGCAGCTACTTATATCTGAACACTGAAGCTTTCTTT.

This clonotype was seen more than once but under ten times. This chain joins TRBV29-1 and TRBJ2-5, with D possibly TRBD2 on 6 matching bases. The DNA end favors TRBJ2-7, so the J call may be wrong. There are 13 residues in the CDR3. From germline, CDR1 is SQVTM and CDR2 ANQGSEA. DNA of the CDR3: TGCAGCGTCCCCGGGACTGACTCCTACGAGCAGTACTTC. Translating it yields CSVPGTDSYEQYF.

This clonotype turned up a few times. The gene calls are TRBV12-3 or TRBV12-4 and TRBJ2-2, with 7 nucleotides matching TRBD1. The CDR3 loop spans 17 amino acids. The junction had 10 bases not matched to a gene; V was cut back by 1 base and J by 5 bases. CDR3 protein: CASSLGGQQGRTGELFF. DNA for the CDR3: TGTGCCAGCAGTTTAGGGGGTCAACAGGGGCGAACCGGGGAGCTGTTTTTT.

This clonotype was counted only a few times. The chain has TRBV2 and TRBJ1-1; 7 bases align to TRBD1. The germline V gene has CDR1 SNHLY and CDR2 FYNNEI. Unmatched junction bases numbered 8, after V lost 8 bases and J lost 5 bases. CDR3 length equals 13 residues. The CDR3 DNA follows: TGTGCCAGCTTCTTGGCAGGGGGGACTGAAGCTTTCTTT. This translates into CASFLAGGTEAFF.

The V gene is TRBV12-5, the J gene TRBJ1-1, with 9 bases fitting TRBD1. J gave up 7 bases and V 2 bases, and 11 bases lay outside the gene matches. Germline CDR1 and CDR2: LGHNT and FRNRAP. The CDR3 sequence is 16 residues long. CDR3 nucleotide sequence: TGTGCTAGTGGTTTGACCTTAAAAGGGACAGGGCTTGAAGCTTTCTTT. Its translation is CASGLTLKGTGLEAFF.

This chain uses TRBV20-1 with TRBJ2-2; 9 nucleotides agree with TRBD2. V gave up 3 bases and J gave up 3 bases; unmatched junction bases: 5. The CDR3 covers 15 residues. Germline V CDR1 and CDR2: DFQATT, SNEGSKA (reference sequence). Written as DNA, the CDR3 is TGCAGTGCTAGTATAGGCGGGAGGGACACCGGGGAGCTGTTTTTT. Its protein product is CSASIGGRDTGELFF.

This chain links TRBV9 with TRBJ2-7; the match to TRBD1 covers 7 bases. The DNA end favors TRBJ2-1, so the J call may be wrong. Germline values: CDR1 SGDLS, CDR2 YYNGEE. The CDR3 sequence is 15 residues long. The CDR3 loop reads CASSPPPGQYNEQFF. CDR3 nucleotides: TGTGCCAGCAGCCCCCCCCCGGGACAGTACAATGAGCAGTTCTTC.

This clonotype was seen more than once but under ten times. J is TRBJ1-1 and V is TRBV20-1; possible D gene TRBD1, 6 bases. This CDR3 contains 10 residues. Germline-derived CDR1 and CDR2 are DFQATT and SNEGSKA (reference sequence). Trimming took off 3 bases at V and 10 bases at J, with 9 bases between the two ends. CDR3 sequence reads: CSASGTPAFF. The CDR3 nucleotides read TGCAGTGCTAGTGGGACACCAGCTTTCTTT.

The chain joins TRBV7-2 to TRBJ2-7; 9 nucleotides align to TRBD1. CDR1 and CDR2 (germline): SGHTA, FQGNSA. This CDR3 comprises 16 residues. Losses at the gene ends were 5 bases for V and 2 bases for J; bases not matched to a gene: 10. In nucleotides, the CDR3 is TGTGCCAGCAGCCCATTACCGGGACAGGGCACCTACGAGCAGTACTTC. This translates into CASSPLPGQGTYEQYF.

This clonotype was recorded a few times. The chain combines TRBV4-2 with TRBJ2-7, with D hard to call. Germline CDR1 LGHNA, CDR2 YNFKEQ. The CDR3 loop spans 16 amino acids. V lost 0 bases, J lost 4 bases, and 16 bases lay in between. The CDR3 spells CASSQDSSVEPYEQYF. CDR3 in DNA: TGTGCCAGCAGCCAAGATAGTTCGGTGGAACCTTACGAGCAGTACTTC.

CDR3 sequence reads: CASSFGTVRNSPLHF. In DNA, the CDR3 is TGTGCCAGCAGCTTCGGGACGGTCCGTAATTCACCCCTCCACTTT. V and J are TRBV7-8 and TRBJ1-6, with a weak D call TRBD1 (5 bases). CDR3 length equals 15 residues. CDR1 is SGHVS, CDR2 FQNEAQ, per germline. V lost 3 bases, J lost 6 bases, and 12 bases lay in between.

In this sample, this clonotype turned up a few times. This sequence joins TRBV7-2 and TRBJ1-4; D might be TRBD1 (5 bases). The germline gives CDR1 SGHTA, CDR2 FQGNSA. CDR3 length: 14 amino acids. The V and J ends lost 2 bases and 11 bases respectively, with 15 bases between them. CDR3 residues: CASSLFRESGKLFF. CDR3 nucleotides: TGTGCCAGCAGCTTATTCAGGGAATCGGGCAAACTGTTTTTT.

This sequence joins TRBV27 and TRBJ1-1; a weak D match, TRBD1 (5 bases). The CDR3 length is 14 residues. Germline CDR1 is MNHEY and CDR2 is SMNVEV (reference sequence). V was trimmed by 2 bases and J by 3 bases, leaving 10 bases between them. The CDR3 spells CASSLRGAHTEAFF. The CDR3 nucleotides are TGTGCCAGCAGTTTAAGGGGAGCTCACACTGAAGCTTTCTTT.

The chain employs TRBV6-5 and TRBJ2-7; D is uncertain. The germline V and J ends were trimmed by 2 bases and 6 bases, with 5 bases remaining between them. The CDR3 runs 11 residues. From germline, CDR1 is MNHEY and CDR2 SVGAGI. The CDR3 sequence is CASSYNAEQYF. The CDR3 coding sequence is TGTGCCAGCAGTTACAATGCCGAGCAGTACTTC.

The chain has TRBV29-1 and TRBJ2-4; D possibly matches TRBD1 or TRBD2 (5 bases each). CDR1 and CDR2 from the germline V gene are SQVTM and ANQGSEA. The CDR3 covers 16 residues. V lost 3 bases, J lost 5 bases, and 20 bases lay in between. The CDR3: CSVDYRDPGWENIQYF. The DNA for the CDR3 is TGCAGCGTTGATTACCGGGACCCCGGGTGGGAAAACATTCAGTACTTC.

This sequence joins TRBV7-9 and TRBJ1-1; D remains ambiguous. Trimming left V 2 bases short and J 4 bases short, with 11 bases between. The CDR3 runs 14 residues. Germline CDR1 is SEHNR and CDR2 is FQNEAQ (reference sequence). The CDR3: CASSLSDLGTEAFF. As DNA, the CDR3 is TGTGCCAGCAGCTTATCAGACCTGGGCACTGAAGCTTTCTTT.

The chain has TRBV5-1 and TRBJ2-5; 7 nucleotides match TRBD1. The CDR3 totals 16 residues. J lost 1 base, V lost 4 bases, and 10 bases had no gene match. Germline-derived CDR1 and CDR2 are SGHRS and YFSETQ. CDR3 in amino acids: CASSPLEPGGQETQYF. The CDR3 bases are TGCGCCAGCAGCCCACTAGAGCCAGGGGGCCAAGAGACCCAGTACTTC.

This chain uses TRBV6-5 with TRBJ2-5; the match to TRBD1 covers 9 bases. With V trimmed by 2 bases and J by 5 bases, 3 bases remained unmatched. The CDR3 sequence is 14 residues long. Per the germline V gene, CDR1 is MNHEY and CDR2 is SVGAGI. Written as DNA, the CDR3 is TGTGCCAGCAGTTACGACAGGGGGAGGGAGACCCAGTACTTC. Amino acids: CASSYDRGRETQYF.

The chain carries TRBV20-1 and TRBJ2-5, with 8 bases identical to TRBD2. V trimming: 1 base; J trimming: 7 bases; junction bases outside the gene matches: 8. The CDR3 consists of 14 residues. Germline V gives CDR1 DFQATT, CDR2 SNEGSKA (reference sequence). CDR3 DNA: TGCAGTGCTAGAGTTCTAGCGGGCAGGCGGACCCAGTACTTC. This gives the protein CSARVLAGRRTQYF.

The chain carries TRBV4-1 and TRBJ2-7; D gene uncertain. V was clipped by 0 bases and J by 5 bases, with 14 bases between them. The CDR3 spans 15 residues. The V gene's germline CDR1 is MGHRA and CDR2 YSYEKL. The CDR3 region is CASSQEYPSPDEQYF. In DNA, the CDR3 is TGCGCCAGCAGCCAAGAGTACCCTAGTCCCGACGAGCAGTACTTC.

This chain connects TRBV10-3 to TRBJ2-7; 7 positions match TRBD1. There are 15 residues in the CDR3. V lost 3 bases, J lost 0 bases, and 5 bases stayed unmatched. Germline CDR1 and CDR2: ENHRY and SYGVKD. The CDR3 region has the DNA TGTGCCATCAGTGATCCGACAGGGAGCTCCTACGAGCAGTACTTC. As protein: CAISDPTGSSYEQYF.

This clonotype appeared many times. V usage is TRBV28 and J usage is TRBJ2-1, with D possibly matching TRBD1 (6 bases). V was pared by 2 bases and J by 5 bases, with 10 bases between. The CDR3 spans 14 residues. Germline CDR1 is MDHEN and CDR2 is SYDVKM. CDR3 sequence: CASSLPDRDNEQFF. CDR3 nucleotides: TGTGCCAGCAGTTTACCGGACAGAGACAATGAGCAGTTCTTC.

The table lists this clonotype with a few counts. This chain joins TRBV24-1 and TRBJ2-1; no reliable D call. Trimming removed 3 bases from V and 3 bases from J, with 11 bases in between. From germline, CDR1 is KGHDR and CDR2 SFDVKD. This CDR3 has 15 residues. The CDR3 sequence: CATSDRSMGYNEQFF. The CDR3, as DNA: TGTGCCACCAGTGATAGAAGTATGGGCTACAATGAGCAGTTCTTC.